This T cell receptor (beta chain) derives from a study of early T cells in non-severe SARS-CoV-2 infection. Trimming removed 6 bases from V and 5 bases from J, with 7 bases in between. CDR1 is DFQATT and CDR2 is SNEGSKA in the germline V gene (reference sequence). The CDR3 is 11 residues long. With regard to this clonotype: Its antigen is unknown.

TCRdb reprocessed the 5' RACE reads with MiXCR, giving one entry per CDR3 protein. The repertoire holds 55,000 to 65,000 distinct CDR3 sequences, with roughly 10% as singletons. General study results and limits: Comparison of clonotypes with VDJdb favored anti-spike CD8 responses while missing private and CD4 specificities.

The sequence was obtained from an adult who was a healthcare worker with PCR-confirmed SARS-CoV-2 infection or an uninfected control (not recorded which). What was sequenced was whole blood. The chain joins TRBV20-1 to TRBJ2-2; a weak D match, TRBD2 (5 bases). The CDR3 loop is CSAERTGELFF. The CDR3 region has the DNA TGCAGTGCCGAGCGGACCGGGGAGCTGTTTTTT.